This T cell receptor beta chain derives from a study of blood T cell repertoires in COVID-19. Across the whole study: From T cells, B-cell-depleted T cells, or PBMCs came the material, which was cDNA or gDNA.

V lost 1 base and J lost 0, with 13 bases in between. Germline assignment: CDR1 LNHDA and CDR2 SQIVND (reference sequence). CDR3 length: 17 residues. Original analysis: Estimated nucleated cell counts came from reference gene primer amplification. Assay used: immunoSEQ multiplex PCR; TCRdb lists only in-frame clones, some missing. V, J and clone size are taken as reported in that table, and D and trimming were inferred from the DNA itself. The sample contains some 210,000 clones, under 95% of which appear only once. The sequence was obtained from a man aged 30 to 39 with acute or convalescent COVID-19. The gene calls are TRBV19 and TRBJ2-4, with D possibly TRBD2 on 7 matching bases. The sequenced sample was peripheral blood. CDR3 sequence: CASSIVYGGRAKNIQYF. Here the CDR3 DNA reads TGTGCCAGTAGTATAGTCTACGGGGGGCGAGCCAAAAACATTCAGTACTTC.